This entry describes one T cell receptor beta chain. The entry originates in a study of cytotoxic CD8 clonotypes in ibrutinib-treated CLL. Per the germline V gene, CDR1 is MDHEN and CDR2 is SYDVKM. The CDR3 totals 14 residues. The V end was cut by 8 bases, the J end by 2 bases, with 15 bases between. T cells were sequenced at a targeted depth of 1 in 200,000 to 1 in 1 million. Clones were read by immunoSEQ multiplex PCR, and TCRdb kept only the in-frame ones, dropping some. The sample yields around 92,000 clones, about 74% seen once. The sequencing used PBMCs, collected after 24 months of ibrutinib treatment. The chain combines TRBV28 with TRBJ1-2, with no clear D. This receptor was taken from a human donor with chronic lymphocytic leukemia. The DNA of the CDR3 is TGTGCCAGCTTTCCCCAGGATCAGAACTATGGCTACACCTTC. Protein: CASFPQDQNYGYTF.